What follows describes a single T cell receptor beta chain. Its antigen is undetermined. The source of the sample is a study of read filtering for tumor transcriptome and immune sequencing. This library used roughly 400 ng RNA and molecular barcoded adaptors spanning alpha/delta and beta/gamma chains. TCRdb analysed the reads with MiXCR anew, one entry per CDR3 protein. The repertoire holds about 25,000 distinct CDR3 sequences, with about 20% as singletons. Study-wide results and limits: Around 84% of IR-seq clonotypes had one read, totaling around 4% of reads; RNA-seq: about 74% and 41%.

The receptor was derived from a donor aged 40 or older with multiple myeloma. Sequenced: a population of CD138-negative cells sorted from bone marrow.

CDR3 nucleotide sequence: TGTGCCAGCAGCCCTAGCACAGATACGCAGTATTTT. It codes for CASSPSTDTQYF. This chain joins TRBV7-2 and TRBJ2-3; D gene unclear. Per germline, CDR1 SGHTA and CDR2 FQGNSA. The CDR3 runs to 12 residues. V was shortened by 5 bases and J by 0 bases, with 3 bases between the two germline ends.